Below, 2 T cell receptor beta chains from the same sample are listed, as sequenced in a study of blood T cell repertoires in COVID-19. The protocol was immunoSEQ multiplex PCR, while the TCRdb copy is restricted to in-frame clones and leaves out a portion. The sample has about 110,000 clones; approximately 79% are singletons. The sequencing input was peripheral blood. The receptors were sampled from a woman of 80 years or more with active or convalescent COVID-19.

This clone has just a few counts. The chain has TRBV5-1 and TRBJ1-3, with D tentatively TRBD1 (6 bases). With 1 base removed from V and 0 bases from J, the gap between germline ends came to 11 bases. The germline V gene has CDR1 SGHRS and CDR2 YFSETQ. The CDR3 consists of 16 residues. The CDR3, as DNA: TGCGCCAGCAGCTTGTTAACAGGGTCCTCTGGAAACACCATATATTTT. The encoded protein is CASSLLTGSSGNTIYF.

V gene TRBV11-1 combines with J gene TRBJ2-6; no definite D call. Germline assignment: CDR1 SGHAT and CDR2 FQDESV (reference sequence). Between the trimmed V and J ends, which lost 0 bases and 1 base, there was a span of 4 bases. CDR3 length: 15 amino acids. CDR3 residues: CASSLARSGANVLTF. The CDR3 DNA sequence: TGTGCCAGCAGCTTAGCGCGATCTGGGGCCAACGTCCTGACTTTC.